This TCR beta chain was found in a study of graft-versus-host responses after intestinal transplantation. This CDR3 contains 17 residues. Looked up from germline, CDR1 is LGHNA and CDR2 is YNFKEQ. The V gene end was trimmed by 0 bases and the J gene end by 2 bases; junction bases not matched to a gene: 7. Method: immunoSEQ multiplex PCR; TCRdb's copy keeps in-frame clones and lacks some. The profile shows 40,000 or so clones, 85% to 95% of them singletons. The sequence came from a human patient who received an intestinal transplant, so some T cells may come from the graft donor. The V call is TRBV4-2, the J call TRBJ2-3, with 8 bases lining up with TRBD2. The sequences come from PBMCs, collected 734 days after intestinal transplantation. In DNA, the CDR3 is TGTGCCAGCAGCCAAGATTGGGGGCGGGGGGCCACAGATACGCAGTATTTT. Protein: CASSQDWGRGATDTQYF.